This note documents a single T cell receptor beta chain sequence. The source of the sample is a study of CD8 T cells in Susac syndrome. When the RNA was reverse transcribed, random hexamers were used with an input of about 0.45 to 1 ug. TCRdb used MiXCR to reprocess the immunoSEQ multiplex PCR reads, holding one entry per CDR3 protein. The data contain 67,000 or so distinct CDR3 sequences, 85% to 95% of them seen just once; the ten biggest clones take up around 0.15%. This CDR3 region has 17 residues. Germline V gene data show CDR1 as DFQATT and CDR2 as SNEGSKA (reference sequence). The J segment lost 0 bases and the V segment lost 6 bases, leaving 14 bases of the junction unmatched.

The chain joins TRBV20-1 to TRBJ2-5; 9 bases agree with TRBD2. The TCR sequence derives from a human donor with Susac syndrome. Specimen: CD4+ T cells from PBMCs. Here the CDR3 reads CSAKRGGSSGDQETQYF. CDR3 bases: TGCAGTGCCAAGAGAGGTGGGTCTAGCGGGGACCAAGAGACCCAGTACTTC.